What follows are 25 T cell receptor beta chains derived from one specimen sequenced in a study of cytomegalovirus exposure and HLA in healthy donors. PCR amplification relied on 60 Vbeta primers (plus 13 Jbeta primers). Generated by immunoSEQ multiplex PCR, the TCRdb table keeps only in-frame clones and is missing some. The table has approximately 220,000 clones, about 81% seen once. The source material was PBMCs. Receptors originate from a man aged 40-50 years in good health and CMV-seropositive.

The V and J genes are TRBV4-1 and TRBJ2-1, with 7 nucleotides matching TRBD1. The germline CDR1 and CDR2 sequences are MGHRA and YSYEKL. After removal of 0 bases from V and 7 bases from J, the junction contained 24 bases not matched to a gene. The CDR3 consists of 21 residues. In nucleotides, the CDR3 is TGCGCCAGCAGCCAAGAAGGGCGGACACAGGGGTGGCGGGTAATTTTAAATGAGCAGTTCTTC. Its translation: CASSQEGRTQGWRVILNEQFF.

The chain combines TRBV2 with TRBJ1-5, with D tentatively TRBD1 (5 bases). The CDR3 is 17 amino acids. The V end was cut by 2 bases, the J end by 0 bases, with 14 bases between. The germline V gene encodes CDR1 SNHLY and CDR2 FYNNEI. This chain's CDR3 is CASSERGGSYSNQPQHF. The DNA for the CDR3 is TGTGCCAGCAGTGAACGGGGGGGGAGTTATAGCAATCAGCCCCAGCATTTT. The whole variable domain, remainder taken from reference TRBV2 and TRBJ1-5, is EPEVTQTPSHQVTQMGQEVILRCVPISNHLYFYWYRQILGQKVEFLVSFYNNEISEKSEIFDDQFSVERPDGSNFTLKIRSTKLEDSAMYFCASSERGGSYSNQPQHFGDGTRLSIL.

The V gene is TRBV6-5, the J gene TRBJ2-1; 7 bases align to TRBD2. Per the germline V gene, CDR1 is MNHEY and CDR2 is SVGAGI. The CDR3 has 15 residues. V gave up 0 bases and J gave up 2 bases; unmatched junction bases: 1. CDR3 sequence reads: CASSYSGGAYNEQFF. CDR3 in DNA: TGTGCCAGCAGTTACTCGGGGGGGGCCTACAATGAGCAGTTCTTC.

The V call is TRBV5-1, the J call TRBJ1-1; possibly TRBD1 for D (5 bases). The CDR3 runs 15 residues. Germline V gene lookup returns CDR1 SGHRS and CDR2 YFSETQ. Trimming removed 4 bases from V and 4 bases from J, with 17 bases in between. CDR3 coding DNA: TGCGCCAGCAGCCTGGGTCAGGGAAGTTTCACTGAAGCTTTCTTT. Residues: CASSLGQGSFTEAFF.

The chain uses TRBV6-5 and TRBJ2-7; unclear D gene. The CDR3 spans 15 residues. Germline-derived CDR1 and CDR2 are MNHEY and SVGAGI. V lost 7 bases and J lost 0, with 16 bases in between. The CDR3 bases are TGTGCCAGCAACTCGCTAGACCGGAGCTCCTACGAGCAGTACTTC. Its translation: CASNSLDRSSYEQYF.

The V and J genes are TRBV7-3 and TRBJ1-1; tentative D call: TRBD1 (5 bases). The germline gives CDR1 SGHTA, CDR2 FQGTGA. This CDR3 is 15 amino acids long. V lost 0 bases to trimming and J lost 0 bases, with 8 bases between them. CDR3 bases: TGTGCCAGCAGCTTAACCCCAGGGATGAACACTGAAGCTTTCTTT. As protein: CASSLTPGMNTEAFF.

CDR3 residues: CASSPGQGVDGYTF. CDR3 DNA sequence: TGTGCCAGCTCACCCGGACAGGGAGTGGATGGCTACACCTTC. This chain joins TRBV18 and TRBJ1-2; 8 bases align to TRBD1. The V gene end was trimmed by 3 bases and the J gene end by 6 bases; junction bases not matched to a gene: 6. Germline CDR1 and CDR2: KGHSH and LQKENI. CDR3 size: 14 residues.

In the case of this clone: The junction shows a germline mismatch at one end, possibly a read error. This chain joins TRBV2 and TRBJ1-5; no definite D call. This CDR3 contains 15 residues. Germline loops: CDR1 SNHLY, CDR2 FYNNEI. The CDR3 sequence: CASTEEGVPGQPQHF. For the CDR3, the DNA is TGTGCCAGCACTGAAGAGGGAGTCCCGGGTCAGCCCCAGCATTTT.

This clone was counted a single time. This rearrangement joins TRBV15 to TRBJ1-1, with no clear D. Trimming removed 4 bases at V and 1 base at J, with 13 bases between. In germline, CDR1 is LNHNV, CDR2 YYDKDF (reference sequence). The CDR3 is made up of 15 amino acids. The CDR3 is CATSTAKRANTEAFF. The CDR3 nucleotides are TGTGCCACCAGCACCGCGAAGCGGGCGAACACTGAAGCTTTCTTT.

This chain links TRBV23-1 with TRBJ1-5, with D unresolved. TRBV23-1 is marked as an open reading frame, function uncertain. This CDR3 has 14 amino acids. V lost 0 bases and J 4 bases, leaving 7 bases between the germline ends. DNA of the CDR3: TGCGCCAGCAGTCAATCACCGGGGAATCAGCCCCAGCATTTT. It is translated as CASSQSPGNQPQHF.

This clone has only one observation. The V call is TRBV2, the J call TRBJ2-3; a weak D match, TRBD1 (5 bases). V was pared by 5 bases and J by 0 bases, with 15 bases between. This CDR3 is 16 amino acids long. Germline CDR1 SNHLY, CDR2 FYNNEI. The CDR3: CASSQDIITSTDTQYF. The DNA for the CDR3 is TGTGCCAGCAGTCAGGACATAATTACTAGCACAGATACGCAGTATTTT. The full variable domain, rest sourced from reference TRBV2 and TRBJ2-3, is EPEVTQTPSHQVTQMGQEVILRCVPISNHLYFYWYRQILGQKVEFLVSFYNNEISEKSEIFDDQFSVERPDGSNFTLKIRSTKLEDSAMYFCASSQDIITSTDTQYFGPGTRLTVL.

This chain joins TRBV10-1 and TRBJ2-5, with 9 nucleotides matching TRBD1. The end of the DNA fits TRBJ2-7 better, so the J call may be wrong. Germline CDR1 WNHNN, CDR2 SYGVQD (reference sequence). The CDR3 sequence is 15 residues long. The CDR3 DNA reads TGCGCCAGCAGTGCGGGACAGGGCCTGGGCTACGAGCAGTACTTC. Its protein is CASSAGQGLGYEQYF.

This clone was seen only once. The chain links TRBV5-4 to TRBJ1-4; 8 bases are a match to TRBD1. This CDR3 is built from 17 residues. Germline V gene data show CDR1 as SGHNT and CDR2 as YYREEE (reference sequence). Losses at the gene ends were 1 base for V and 4 bases for J; bases not matched to a gene: 9. The CDR3 region is CASSLTRGQGVNEKLFF. The CDR3 nucleotides read TGTGCCAGCAGCTTGACTCGTGGACAGGGAGTTAATGAAAAACTGTTTTTT.

This chain joins TRBV5-1 and TRBJ2-1; 7 bases align to TRBD2. CDR1 is SGHRS, CDR2 YFSETQ, per germline. V trimming: 3 bases; J trimming: 3 bases; junction bases outside the gene matches: 6. CDR3 length: 15 amino acids. The CDR3 is CASSSRERSYNEQFF. The CDR3 DNA follows: TGCGCCAGCAGCTCGCGGGAGAGGAGCTACAATGAGCAGTTCTTC.

The genes are TRBV5-1 and TRBJ2-5, with D unresolved. Germline lookup yields CDR1 SGHRS and CDR2 YFSETQ. V was trimmed by 3 bases and J by 2 bases, leaving 11 bases between them. The CDR3 contains 14 residues. CDR3 nucleotide sequence: TGCGCCAGCAGCTCGGAGTTTGGGCAAGAGACCCAGTACTTC. Protein sequence: CASSSEFGQETQYF.

This chain uses TRBV30 with TRBJ1-2; D is ambiguous. This CDR3 is 14 amino acids long. Trimming cost V 1 base and J 2 bases, with 11 bases left between them. Germline CDR1 and CDR2: GTSNPN and SVGIG (reference sequence). The CDR3 DNA sequence: TGTGCCTGGAGTGAGGACGGAGGGAACTATGGCTACACCTTC. It specifies CAWSEDGGNYGYTF. The complete variable domain, with remaining parts taken from reference TRBV30 and TRBJ1-2, reads SQTIHQWPATLVQPVGSPLSLECTVEGTSNPNLYWYRQAAGRGLQLLFYSVGIGQISSEVPQNLSASRPQDRQFILSSKKLLLSDSGFYLCAWSEDGGNYGYTFGSGTRLTVV.

DNA of the CDR3: TGTGCCACCAGCCGACGGGTACGGGAGCGAGTCGCAGATACGCAGTATTTT. Translating gives CATSRRVRERVADTQYF. The chain recombines TRBV15 with TRBJ2-3, with a possible D match to TRBD2 (6 bases). The CDR3 contains 17 residues. The V and J ends lost 5 bases and 4 bases respectively, with 22 bases between them. The germline V gene encodes CDR1 LNHNV and CDR2 YYDKDF (reference sequence).

The chain employs TRBV5-1 and TRBJ2-1; possible D gene TRBD2, 6 bases. The CDR3 has 14 amino acids. Germline CDR1 SGHRS, CDR2 YFSETQ. V was cut by 3 bases and J by 6 bases, with 13 bases left in between. The CDR3 coding sequence is TGCGCCAGCAGCTGGGGGGACCCTAGCAATGAGCAGTTCTTC. Amino acids: CASSWGDPSNEQFF.

This clone appeared a few times. The sample holds other DNA sequences that translate to the same CDR3. As DNA, the CDR3 is TGTGCCAGTAGTCTCTGGACAGGTGATCAGCCCCAGCATTTT. Translation: CASSLWTGDQPQHF. J is TRBJ1-5 and V is TRBV19; TRBD1 aligns across 7 bases. Unmatched junction bases numbered 6, after V lost 5 bases and J lost 5 bases. The CDR3 loop spans 14 amino acids. In germline, CDR1 is LNHDA, CDR2 SQIVND (reference sequence).

The chain links TRBV27 to TRBJ2-1, with 7 bases identical to TRBD2. The CDR3 extends over 12 amino acids. The J segment lost 9 bases and the V segment lost 3 bases, leaving 2 bases of the junction unmatched. Germline V gives CDR1 MNHEY, CDR2 SMNVEV (reference sequence). CDR3 bases: TGTGCCAGCAGTTTGGGGGAGGGTGAGCAGTTCTTC. Amino acid sequence: CASSLGEGEQFF.

J is TRBJ2-5 and V is TRBV30; 9 nucleotides align to TRBD1. The J call is uncertain, as TRBJ2-7 better fits the DNA end. The CDR3 totals 16 residues. Germline loops: CDR1 GTSNPN, CDR2 SVGIG (reference sequence). CDR3 in DNA: TGTGCCTGGATCGCAAAGTGGGACAGGGCCCCTTACGAGCAGTACTTC. Amino acids: CAWIAKWDRAPYEQYF.

The rearrangement uses TRBV4-1 and TRBJ2-1, with a possible D match to TRBD1 (6 bases). CDR1 is MGHRA and CDR2 is YSYEKL in the germline V gene. With 5 bases removed from V and 9 bases from J, the gap between germline ends came to 17 bases. The CDR3 is 14 amino acids. CDR3 nucleotides: TGCGCCAGCAGCTTACATACCCAGGGGCGTGAGCAGTTCTTC. This sequence encodes CASSLHTQGREQFF.

V gene TRBV18 combines with J gene TRBJ1-1, with 12 bases identical to TRBD1. V lost 3 bases and J lost 1; bases outside the gene matches: 9. Germline lookup yields CDR1 KGHSH and CDR2 LQKENI. This CDR3 has 18 residues. The CDR3 spells CASSPAIPGQGANTEAFF. The CDR3 DNA reads as TGTGCCAGCTCACCTGCCATACCGGGACAGGGGGCGAACACTGAAGCTTTCTTT.

A single count supports this clone. The V call is TRBV19, the J call TRBJ2-1, with 7 nucleotides matching TRBD2. In germline, CDR1 is LNHDA, CDR2 SQIVND (reference sequence). J gave up 6 bases and V 3 bases, and 11 bases lay outside the gene matches. This CDR3 comprises 16 residues. CDR3 residues: CASSMKSGVFGNEQFF. In nucleotides, the CDR3 is TGTGCCAGTAGTATGAAAAGCGGGGTCTTCGGCAATGAGCAGTTCTTC.

The table lists this clone with a count of one. This sequence joins TRBV5-1 and TRBJ2-5; 7 bases agree with TRBD1. CDR3 length: 17 residues. The trim removed 7 bases at V and 4 bases at J, leaving 19 bases unmatched. Germline V gene lookup returns CDR1 SGHRS and CDR2 YFSETQ. CDR3 sequence: CASRPGQAIKFPETQYF. For the CDR3, the DNA is TGCGCCAGCCGCCCCGGACAGGCTATCAAATTTCCAGAGACCCAGTACTTC.